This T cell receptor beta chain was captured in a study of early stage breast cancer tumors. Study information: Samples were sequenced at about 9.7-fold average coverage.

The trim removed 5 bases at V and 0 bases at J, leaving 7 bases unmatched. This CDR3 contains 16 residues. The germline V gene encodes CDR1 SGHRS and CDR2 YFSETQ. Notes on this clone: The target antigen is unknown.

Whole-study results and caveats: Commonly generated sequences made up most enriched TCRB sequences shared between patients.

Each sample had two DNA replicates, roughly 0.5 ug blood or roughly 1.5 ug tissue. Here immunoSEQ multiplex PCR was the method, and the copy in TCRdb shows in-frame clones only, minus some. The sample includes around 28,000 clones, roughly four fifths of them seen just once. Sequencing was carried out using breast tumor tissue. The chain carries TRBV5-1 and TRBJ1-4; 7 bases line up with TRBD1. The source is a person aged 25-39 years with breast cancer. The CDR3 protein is CASSPRQGPTNEKLFF. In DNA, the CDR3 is TGCGCCAGCAGTCCGAGACAGGGCCCAACTAATGAAAAACTGTTTTTT.